This paragraph covers one T cell receptor (beta chain) sequence. Measured with immunoSEQ multiplex PCR; TCRdb has only the in-frame clones, and not every one. Of about 75,000 clones detected, approximately 90% appear once; the ten largest clones hold about 20%. This specimen comes from a study of blood T cell repertoires in COVID-19. About the research overall: The cDNA or gDNA used as material had been derived from T cells, B-cell-depleted T cells, or PBMCs.

Trimming took 2 bases from V and 5 from J; bases not matched to a gene: 7. Germline values: CDR1 MDHEN, CDR2 SYDVKM. The CDR3 covers 15 residues. Sequencing was done on a sample of peripheral blood. This rearrangement joins TRBV28 to TRBJ2-5; 8 nucleotides line up with TRBD2. The origin of this receptor is a human donor in a cohort sampled during active COVID-19. CDR3 sequence reads: CASSLIPGGRETQYF. CDR3 in DNA: TGTGCCAGCAGTTTAATCCCGGGGGGGCGGGAGACCCAGTACTTC.